These 25 T cell receptor beta chains were all obtained from the same sample, sequenced in a study of OX40 agonist ivuxolimab in advanced cancers. The repertoire was sequenced with immunoSEQ multiplex PCR; TCRdb's copy has only in-frame clones and lacks some. The sample contains 80,000 to 95,000 clones, about 89% of which appear only once. The sample here was CD4+ or CD8+ T cells sorted from blood, taken in a trial of the OX40 agonist ivuxolimab. These receptors all come from an adult with an advanced solid tumor such as melanoma, head and neck, liver or kidney cancer.

The rearrangement uses TRBV27 and TRBJ2-1, with 12 nucleotides matching TRBD2. CDR3 length: 16 amino acids. Germline trimming cut 5 bases from V and 4 bases from J; bases unmatched to any gene: 6. Germline loops: CDR1 MNHEY, CDR2 SMNVEV (reference sequence). The CDR3 DNA is TGTGCCAGCAGTACCTGGACTAGCGGGGTTTACAATGAGCAGTTCTTC. Protein: CASSTWTSGVYNEQFF.

The chain recombines TRBV18 with TRBJ2-3; D is unresolved. There are 13 residues in the CDR3. Trimming took off 4 bases at V and 2 bases at J, with 7 bases between the two ends. Germline lookup yields CDR1 KGHSH and CDR2 LQKENI. The CDR3 nucleotides are TGTGCCAGCTCACAAAACCCCACAGATACGCAGTATTTT. This translates into CASSQNPTDTQYF.

V is TRBV30 and J is TRBJ2-5; a possible D gene is TRBD1 (5 bases). The CDR3 totals 12 residues. CDR1 is GTSNPN and CDR2 is SVGIG in the germline V gene (reference sequence). Trimming cost V 5 bases and J 4 bases, with 11 bases left between them. CDR3 sequence (DNA): TGTGCCTGGCGACAGTCCCCAGAGACCCAGTACTTC. The encoded protein is CAWRQSPETQYF.

The chain couples TRBV11-2 to TRBJ2-7, with D unclear. Trimming pared 5 bases from V and 7 bases from J, leaving 15 bases between. The CDR3 is 13 residues long. CDR1 is SGHAT and CDR2 is FQNNGV in the germline V gene. CDR3 region: CASSPVLAGEQYF. In nucleotides, the CDR3 is TGTGCCAGCAGCCCCGTCCTGGCTGGGGAGCAGTACTTC.

The DNA for the CDR3 is TGTGCCATCAGTGAGAGTCTTGCAGCGATCTATGGCTACACCTTC. It is translated as CAISESLAAIYGYTF. This chain uses TRBV10-3 with TRBJ1-2, with unresolved D. CDR3 length: 15 residues. V lost 2 bases to trimming and J lost 4 bases, with 14 bases between them. Germline CDR1 ENHRY, CDR2 SYGVKD.

The chain uses TRBV28 and TRBJ1-5; a weak D match, TRBD1 (5 bases). The CDR3 consists of 15 residues. The V gene lost 8 bases and the J gene lost 1 base, with 15 bases spanning the gap. Germline CDR1 is MDHEN and CDR2 is SYDVKM. The CDR3 protein is CASRNGGGSNQPQHF. The CDR3 DNA follows: TGTGCCAGCCGAAACGGCGGGGGGAGCAATCAGCCCCAGCATTTT.

In its sample, this clone was seen once. The rearrangement links TRBV19 to TRBJ1-1; 8 bases align to TRBD1. The CDR3 has 15 residues. Germline V lookup: CDR1 LNHDA, CDR2 SQIVND (reference sequence). V shed 4 bases, J shed 0 bases, and the junction held 4 bases outside the gene matches. CDR3 in amino acids: CASSTDREMNTEAFF. The CDR3 nucleotides are TGTGCCAGTAGTACGGACAGGGAGATGAACACTGAAGCTTTCTTT.

The chain joins TRBV2 to TRBJ2-7; TRBD1 matches at 8 bases. Per germline, CDR1 SNHLY and CDR2 FYNNEI. The ends lost 10 bases at V and 1 base at J; junction bases unmatched: 6. This CDR3 is built from 13 residues. CDR3 region: CATTGQVSYEQYF. CDR3 nucleotide sequence: TGTGCCACAACGGGACAGGTATCCTACGAGCAGTACTTC.

The chain recombines TRBV4-2 with TRBJ2-7; D gene ambiguous. Germline V gives CDR1 LGHNA, CDR2 YNFKEQ. Trimming removed 0 bases from V and 7 bases from J, with 13 bases in between. The length of the CDR3 is 14 residues. The CDR3 region is CASSQDFGRNEQYF. For the CDR3, the DNA is TGTGCCAGCAGCCAAGATTTTGGCAGAAATGAGCAGTACTTC.

The chain links TRBV7-9 to TRBJ2-7; D is unresolved. Germline assignment: CDR1 SEHNR and CDR2 FQNEAQ (reference sequence). The CDR3 runs to 14 residues. Trimming left V 3 bases short and J 2 bases short, with 11 bases between. CDR3: CASSFRVDTYEQYF. DNA of the CDR3: TGTGCCAGCAGCTTCCGGGTCGACACCTACGAGCAGTACTTC.

The chain has TRBV27 and TRBJ1-2; 8 nucleotides match TRBD1. Trimming removed 5 bases from V and 14 bases from J; junction bases left unmatched: 10. CDR3 size: 12 residues. Per the germline V gene, CDR1 is MNHEY and CDR2 is SMNVEV (reference sequence). This CDR3 reads CASSQTQGALTF. Written as DNA, the CDR3 is TGTGCCAGCAGTCAGACCCAGGGGGCGCTAACCTTC.

The rearrangement joins TRBV6-6 to TRBJ2-7; D may be TRBD2 (7 bases). V gave up 7 bases and J gave up 0 bases, with 13 bases separating them. The CDR3 is 14 residues long. The germline V gene has CDR1 MNHNY and CDR2 SVGAGI (reference sequence). CDR3 sequence (DNA): TGTGCCAGCACCTTGGGGGGGGCCTCCTACGAGCAGTACTTC. It encodes CASTLGGASYEQYF.

The V and J genes are TRBV11-3 and TRBJ1-2; no clear D gene. Looked up from germline, CDR1 is SGHNT and CDR2 is YENEEA. The CDR3 runs 14 residues. Trimming removed 5 bases at V and 0 bases at J, with 10 bases between. The CDR3 spells CASSRRGTNYGYTF. DNA of the CDR3: TGTGCCAGCAGCCGTCGCGGGACTAACTATGGCTACACCTTC. Combining the CDR3 with reference TRBV11-3 and TRBJ1-2 gives the whole variable domain EAGVVQSPRYKIIEKKQPVAFWCNPISGHNTLYWYLQNLGQGPELLIRYENEEAVDDSQLPKDRFSAERLKGVDSTLKIQPAELGDSAVYLCASSRRGTNYGYTFGSGTRLTVV.

The gene calls are TRBV29-1 and TRBJ2-7; the D gene is possibly TRBD2 (7 bases). The CDR3 spans 14 residues. Germline loops: CDR1 SQVTM, CDR2 ANQGSEA. Between the trimmed V and J ends, which lost 4 bases and 1 base, there was a span of 14 bases. CDR3 DNA: TGCAGCGTTGTTCGGCGGGGGCAATCCTACGAGCAGTACTTC. Translating gives CSVVRRGQSYEQYF.

This clone was counted at least ten times. The chain is built from TRBV11-2 and TRBJ2-7; D might be TRBD1 or TRBD2, each matching 5 bases. Germline lookup yields CDR1 SGHAT and CDR2 FQNNGV. Trimming removed 4 bases at V and 1 base at J, with 11 bases between. This CDR3 contains 14 residues. The CDR3 here is CASSSRDRSYEQYF. CDR3 DNA: TGTGCCAGCAGCTCACGGGACCGATCCTACGAGCAGTACTTC.

The rearrangement uses TRBV11-3 and TRBJ2-1, with 8 bases fitting TRBD2. Trimming at V came to 5 bases and at J to 6 bases, leaving 6 bases not matched to a gene. This CDR3 comprises 14 residues. Germline loops: CDR1 SGHNT, CDR2 YENEEA. For the CDR3, the DNA is TGTGCCAGCAGCGGGACTAGAAGGGGCAATGAGCAGTTCTTC. Translated: CASSGTRRGNEQFF.

The chain has TRBV27 and TRBJ1-2; 8 bases match TRBD1. Germline assignment: CDR1 MNHEY and CDR2 SMNVEV (reference sequence). This CDR3 spans 13 amino acids. With V trimmed by 2 bases and J by 8 bases, 4 bases remained unmatched. The CDR3: CASSLDRGGGYTF. The CDR3 bases are TGTGCCAGCAGTTTAGACAGGGGAGGGGGCTACACCTTC.

The V gene is TRBV9, the J gene TRBJ2-5; TRBD2 matches at 14 bases. The J call could be wrong; TRBJ2-7 is a better fit for the DNA end. Germline assignment: CDR1 SGDLS and CDR2 YYNGEE. This CDR3 is 14 amino acids long. The DNA for the CDR3 is TGTGCCAGCAGCGAGGGACTAGCGGGGGTCGAGCAGTACTTC. Residues: CASSEGLAGVEQYF.

The J gene is TRBJ1-2, the V gene TRBV9, with 11 bases lining up with TRBD1. The germline CDR1 and CDR2 sequences are SGDLS and YYNGEE. This CDR3 has 15 amino acids. J gave up 8 bases and V 3 bases, and 9 bases lay outside the gene matches. CDR3 nucleotide sequence: TGTGCCAGCAGCGCTTACGGACAGGGGGCGTTCGGCTACACCTTC. It codes for CASSAYGQGAFGYTF.

The V gene is TRBV9, the J gene TRBJ2-3, with no clear D. Trimming removed 0 bases from V and 6 bases from J, with 8 bases in between. This CDR3 is built from 13 residues. In germline, CDR1 is SGDLS, CDR2 YYNGEE. The CDR3 nucleotides are TGTGCCAGCAGCGTAGATTCCGGGGATACGCAGTATTTT. Encoded protein: CASSVDSGDTQYF.

The genes are TRBV5-1 and TRBJ2-2; 9 nucleotides agree with TRBD1. From germline, CDR1 is SGHRS and CDR2 YFSETQ. The J segment lost 7 bases and the V segment lost 1 base, leaving 5 bases of the junction unmatched. The CDR3 covers 15 residues. The CDR3, as DNA: TGCGCCAGCAGCTTGTTGACAGGGGGGATCGGGGAGCTGTTTTTT. The encoded protein is CASSLLTGGIGELFF.

The gene calls are TRBV5-4 and TRBJ2-7, with TRBD2 as a possible D gene (6 bases). Germline CDR1 is SGHNT and CDR2 is YYREEE (reference sequence). The CDR3 has 15 residues. V was cut by 2 bases and J by 1 base, with 13 bases left in between. The CDR3 bases are TGTGCCAGCAGCTTAAAGGTGGGAGGATCCTACGAGCAGTACTTC. It is translated as CASSLKVGGSYEQYF.

This clone was counted between two and nine times. The chain uses TRBV7-9 and TRBJ1-2; 8 bases are a match to TRBD1. This CDR3 is built from 15 residues. Germline V CDR1 and CDR2: SEHNR, FQNEAQ (reference sequence). V lost 0 bases, J lost 8 bases, and 8 bases stayed unmatched. The CDR3 DNA sequence: TGTGCCAGCAGCTTAGCCGCCCAGGGGGCACACGGCTACACCTTC. Its protein is CASSLAAQGAHGYTF.

The count of this clone is one. The chain employs TRBV9 and TRBJ2-1; the D gene is possibly TRBD1 (6 bases). V lost 4 bases to trimming and J lost 8 bases, with 13 bases between them. CDR1 and CDR2 from the germline V gene are SGDLS and YYNGEE. This CDR3 has 13 residues. DNA for the CDR3: TGTGCCAGCAGCACCCACAGGGAAGATGAGCAGTTCTTC. Translated, it gives CASSTHREDEQFF.

The V gene is TRBV21-1, the J gene TRBJ2-1; TRBD2 is taken as the D call from the table, unchecked against the DNA. TRBV21-1 is given as a pseudogene. The CDR3 is 15 amino acids. The CDR3 protein is CASSKLGGSVGEQFF. CDR3 nucleotide sequence: TGTGCCAGCAGCAAATTGGGAGGGAGTGTGGGTGAGCAGTTCTTC.